This T cell receptor (beta chain) was obtained from a study of blood T cell repertoires in COVID-19. The sample holds one count of this clone. The V gene end was trimmed by 3 bases and the J gene end by 6 bases; junction bases not matched to a gene: 1. CDR1 is LGHNA, CDR2 YNFKEQ, per germline. CDR3 length: 13 amino acids. TCRdb keeps only in-frame clones here, not all; method: immunoSEQ multiplex PCR. The profile shows 25,000 to 35,000 clones, around 84% of them singletons. The chain links TRBV4-2 to TRBJ2-1, with 8 bases lining up with TRBD1. The sequence derives from an elderly man with acute or convalescent COVID-19. The specimen was peripheral blood. CDR3 sequence: CASSQTGANEQFF. Here the CDR3 DNA reads TGTGCCAGCAGCCAGACAGGGGCCAATGAGCAGTTCTTC.